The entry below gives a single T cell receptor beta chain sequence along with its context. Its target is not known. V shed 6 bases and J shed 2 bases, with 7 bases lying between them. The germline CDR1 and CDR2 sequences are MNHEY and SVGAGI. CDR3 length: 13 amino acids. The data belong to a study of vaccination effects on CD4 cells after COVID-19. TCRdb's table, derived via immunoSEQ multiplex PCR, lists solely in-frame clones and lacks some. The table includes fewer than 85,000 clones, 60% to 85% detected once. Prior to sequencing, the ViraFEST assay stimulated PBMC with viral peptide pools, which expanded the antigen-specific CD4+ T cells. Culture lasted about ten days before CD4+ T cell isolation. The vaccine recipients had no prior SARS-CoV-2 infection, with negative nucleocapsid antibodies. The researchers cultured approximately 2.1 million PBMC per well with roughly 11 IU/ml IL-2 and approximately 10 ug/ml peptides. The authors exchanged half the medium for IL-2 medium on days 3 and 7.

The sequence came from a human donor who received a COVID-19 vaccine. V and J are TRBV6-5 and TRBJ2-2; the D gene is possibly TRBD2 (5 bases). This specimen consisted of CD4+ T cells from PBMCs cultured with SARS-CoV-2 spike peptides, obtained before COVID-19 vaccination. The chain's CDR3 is CASRTGNTGELFF. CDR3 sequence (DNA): TGTGCCAGCAGGACGGGAAACACCGGGGAGCTGTTTTTT.